The 7 T cell receptor beta chains presented below share a single source sample, sequenced in a study of blood T cells in healthy people across ages. Through a sample-barcoded 5' primer and a J-beta primer mix, a second PCR was run for roughly 6 to 12 cycles. TCRdb recomputed calls from the 5' RACE reads with MiXCR, one row per CDR3 protein. The sample contains over 1,300,000 distinct CDR3 sequences, almost 60% of which appear only once. Sequenced: blood. Every receptor here comes from a man aged 18 to 30 in good health.

The rearrangement joins TRBV10-3 to TRBJ1-3; 9 positions agree with TRBD1. Germline CDR1 is ENHRY and CDR2 is SYGVKD. Unmatched junction bases numbered 10, after V lost 11 bases and J lost 5 bases. This CDR3 region has 14 residues. CDR3 protein: CAVEDRGMRNTIYF. The CDR3 DNA reads TGTGCCGTAGAGGACAGGGGAATGAGAAACACCATATATTTT.

This chain connects TRBV15 to TRBJ2-1, with D uncertain. V dropped 1 base and J dropped 7 bases, with 11 bases sitting between them. Germline V gene lookup returns CDR1 LNHNV and CDR2 YYDKDF (reference sequence). The CDR3 sequence is 14 residues long. CDR3 sequence reads: CATSRVVGENEQFF. CDR3 nucleotides: TGTGCCACCAGCAGAGTGGTTGGGGAAAATGAGCAGTTCTTC.

The chain links TRBV29-1 to TRBJ2-7; maybe TRBD2 (5 bases). This CDR3 has 12 amino acids. Trimming removed 4 bases from V and 10 bases from J, with 17 bases in between. Germline values: CDR1 SQVTM, CDR2 ANQGSEA. The CDR3 sequence is CSVVHLEDTQYF. CDR3 sequence (DNA): TGCAGCGTTGTCCATTTGGAGGATACCCAGTACTTC.

The rearrangement links TRBV4-1 to TRBJ1-2, with 7 bases fitting TRBD1. The CDR3 runs 18 residues. Germline V gene lookup returns CDR1 MGHRA and CDR2 YSYEKL. V was clipped by 1 base and J by 4 bases; unmatched bases: 15. The CDR3 nucleotides read TGCGCCAGCAGCCAAGGGGTCGGAGGGGGCGGATACTTCTATGGCTACACCTTC. Translating gives CASSQGVGGGGYFYGYTF.

V is TRBV29-1 and J is TRBJ2-3; D might be TRBD2 (6 bases). Germline values: CDR1 SQVTM, CDR2 ANQGSEA. V lost 1 base and J lost 2, with 19 bases in between. This CDR3 is built from 17 residues. The CDR3 DNA reads TGCAGCGTTGAAGCCTTCCAGGGCGGGGACCCCACAGATACGCAGTATTTT. Encoded protein: CSVEAFQGGDPTDTQYF.

Turning to this clonotype: A read error may produce the germline difference seen at one junction end. The rearrangement uses TRBV5-1 and TRBJ2-5; TRBD1 matches at 8 bases. The germline gives CDR1 SGHRS, CDR2 YFSETQ. This CDR3 spans 14 amino acids. CDR3 nucleotides: TGTGCCAGCAGCGGAAGGACAGGGCAAGAGACCCAGTACTTC. Protein sequence: CASSGRTGQETQYF.

The CDR3, as DNA: TGTGCCAGCAGCTACGGGACAATTGGCAAAAACATTCAGTACTTC. This sequence encodes CASSYGTIGKNIQYF. J is TRBJ2-4 and V is TRBV7-8; possibly TRBD1 for D (6 bases). V lost 4 bases to trimming and J lost 3 bases, with 13 bases between them. From germline, CDR1 is SGHVS and CDR2 FQNEAQ. This CDR3 comprises 15 residues.